The text below deals with one TCR beta chain. Its antigen remains unknown. TCRdb re-called the reads with MiXCR, one entry per CDR3 protein. This sample has 650,000 to 900,000 distinct CDR3 sequences; about 33% occur once, and the top ten carry around 12%. Looked up from germline, CDR1 is MNHNY and CDR2 is SVGAGI (reference sequence). This CDR3 contains 9 residues. The V gene lost 11 bases and the J gene lost 11 bases, with 11 bases spanning the gap. The record originates from a study of T cell repertoires in cytomegalovirus infection. Overall study: The authors used CMV epitopes that were HLA-C-restricted (recently identified) and HLA-B-restricted (well studied). CMV infection together with matching HLA type was indicated by public TCR beta signatures. Whole-study findings and limits: Cumulative frequency of public TCR beta families picked out carriers of CMV plus the relevant HLA.

The clonotype comes from a human donor in good health (CMV status not recorded). Some clones in this sample may be carry-over from other donors' samples. The rearrangement uses TRBV6-6 and TRBJ2-3; no clear D gene. Specimen: cultured CD8+ T cells from PBMCs, collected from culture after CMV antigen stimulation. DNA for the CDR3: TGTGCCTCCGGGCTGAAGCAGTATTTT. It encodes CASGLKQYF.